The rows below give T cell receptor beta chains drawn from one sample of a study of T cell responses to AZD1222 COVID-19 vaccine. Profiling relied on immunoSEQ multiplex PCR, and the TCRdb table lists in-frame clones only, not all of them. The table has more than 85,000 clones, roughly 93% seen once. The sample in question was peripheral blood, obtained 28 days after the second AZD1222 dose. Receptors were obtained from an adult who received the AZD1222 COVID-19 vaccine. CDR3s include the opening cysteine and the closing phenylalanine or tryptophan. The order of the fields is clone size, V gene, D gene, J gene, CDR3 protein, CDR3 DNA. A D gene is named only where the DNA matches it firmly. Rows may omit the clone size; those that give it use once, few, many or a size class.

NA	TRBV5-1	TRBD1	TRBJ1-2	CASSPRIGTGDGYTF	TGCGCCAGCAGCCCGAGGATCGGGACAGGGGATGGCTACACCTTC
NA	TRBV27	NA	TRBJ2-7	CASVAWGNPYEQYF	TGTGCCAGCGTCGCCTGGGGGAACCCCTACGAGCAGTACTTC
NA	TRBV5-4	NA	TRBJ1-4	CASSQIGNTNEKLFF	TGTGCCAGCAGCCAAATTGGTAACACTAATGAAAAACTGTTTTTT
NA	TRBV5-5	NA	TRBJ2-7	CASSPNPGRLTYEQYF	TGTGCCAGCTCCCCAAACCCGGGACGGCTTACCTACGAGCAGTACTTC
NA	TRBV3-1/TRBV3-2	NA	TRBJ1-6	CASSQARTIYNSPLHF	TGTGCCAGCAGCCAAGCGAGGACTATCTATAATTCACCCCTCCACTTT
NA	TRBV5-5	NA	TRBJ1-5	CASSPIAGSNQPQHF	TGTGCCAGCAGCCCTATAGCGGGGAGCAATCAGCCCCAGCATTTT
NA	TRBV25-1	NA	TRBJ1-5	CASSREDFQPQHF	TGTGCCAGCAGTCGAGAAGATTTCCAGCCCCAGCATTTT
NA	TRBV6-2/TRBV6-3	NA	TRBJ1-1	CASSYSRGPDTEAFF	TGTGCCAGCAGTTACTCACGGGGTCCGGACACTGAAGCTTTCTTT
once	TRBV6-5	TRBD1	TRBJ2-7	CASKAGTVSEQYF	TGTGCCAGCAAAGCCGGGACAGTATCCGAGCAGTACTTC
NA	TRBV2	TRBD1	TRBJ1-1	CARGGIVGTNTEAFF	TGTGCCAGAGGGGGCATCGTCGGGACCAACACTGAAGCTTTCTTT
NA	TRBV28	NA	TRBJ1-5	CASSPRLNNQPQHF	TGTGCCAGCAGTCCCCGACTTAACAATCAGCCCCAGCATTTT
NA	TRBV4-1	NA	TRBJ2-5	CASSQDRAGQTQYF	TGCGCCAGCAGCCAAGATCGGGCGGGACAGACCCAGTACTTC
NA	TRBV3-1/TRBV3-2	TRBD1	TRBJ2-4	CASSTTDRAKNIQYF	TGTGCCAGCAGCACAACGGACAGGGCCAAAAACATTCAGTACTTC
NA	TRBV18	NA	TRBJ1-1	CASSPGGRNTEAFF	TGTGCCAGCTCACCGGGCGGGCGGAACACTGAAGCTTTCTTT
NA	TRBV7-2	NA	TRBJ1-4	CASSMTGPGEKLFF	TGTGCCAGCAGCATGACAGGACCCGGCGAAAAACTGTTTTTT
NA	TRBV6-6	NA	TRBJ1-1	CASSYALRVAEAFF	TGTGCCAGCAGTTACGCTCTACGGGTCGCTGAAGCTTTCTTT
NA	TRBV19	TRBD1	TRBJ1-5	CASTPLGQPSNQPQHF	TGTGCCAGTACTCCTTTGGGACAGCCTAGCAATCAGCCCCAGCATTTT
NA	TRBV7-9	TRBD2	TRBJ2-7	CASSPPAGGPGEQYF	TGTGCCAGCAGCCCCCCAGCGGGAGGGCCTGGCGAGCAGTACTTC
NA	TRBV19	NA	TRBJ1-4	CASSPGAMGLFF	TGTGCCAGTAGTCCCGGGGCCATGGGGCTGTTTTTT
NA	TRBV4-2	NA	TRBJ1-5	CASSQEILDYSNQPQHF	TGTGCCAGCAGCCAAGAAATTTTGGACTATAGCAATCAGCCCCAGCATTTT
NA	TRBV3-1/TRBV3-2	TRBD2	TRBJ2-1	CASSQAGTSNEQFF	TGTGCCAGCAGCCAAGCCGGGACTAGTAATGAGCAGTTCTTC
NA	TRBV28	NA	TRBJ1-1	CASTMGSYSLGAFF	TGTGCCAGCACCATGGGCAGCTATTCACTCGGAGCTTTCTTT
many	TRBV30	NA	TRBJ2-2	CAWARQADNTGELFF	TGTGCCTGGGCCCGGCAGGCGGATAACACCGGGGAGCTGTTTTTT